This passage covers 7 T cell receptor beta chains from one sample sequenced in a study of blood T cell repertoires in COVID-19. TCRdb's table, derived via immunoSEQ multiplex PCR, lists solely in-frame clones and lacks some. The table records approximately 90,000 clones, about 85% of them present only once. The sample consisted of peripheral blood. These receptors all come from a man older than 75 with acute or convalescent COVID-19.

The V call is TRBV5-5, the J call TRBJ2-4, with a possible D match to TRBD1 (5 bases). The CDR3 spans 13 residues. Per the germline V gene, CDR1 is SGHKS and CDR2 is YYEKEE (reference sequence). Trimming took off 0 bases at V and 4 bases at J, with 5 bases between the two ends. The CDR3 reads CASSLGQKNIQYF. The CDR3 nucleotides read TGTGCCAGCAGCTTGGGACAGAAAAACATTCAGTACTTC.

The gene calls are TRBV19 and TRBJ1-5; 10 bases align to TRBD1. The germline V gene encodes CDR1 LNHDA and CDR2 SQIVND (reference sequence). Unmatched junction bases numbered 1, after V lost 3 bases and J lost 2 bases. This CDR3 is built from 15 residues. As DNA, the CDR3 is TGTGCCAGTAGTATGGGGACAGGGGGCAATCAGCCCCAGCATTTT. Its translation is CASSMGTGGNQPQHF.

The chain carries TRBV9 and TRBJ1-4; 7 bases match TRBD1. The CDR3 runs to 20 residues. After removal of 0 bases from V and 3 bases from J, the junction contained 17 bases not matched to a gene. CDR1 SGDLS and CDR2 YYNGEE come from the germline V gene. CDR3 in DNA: TGTGCCAGCAGCGTAGACGCCCGGGGAGAGGGGGCGCGTGCTAATGAAAAACTGTTTTTT. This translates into CASSVDARGEGARANEKLFF.

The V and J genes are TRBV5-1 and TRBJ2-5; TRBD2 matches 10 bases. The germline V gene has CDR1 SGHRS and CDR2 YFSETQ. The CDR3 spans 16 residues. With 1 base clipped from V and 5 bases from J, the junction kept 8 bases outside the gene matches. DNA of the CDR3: TGCGCCAGCAGCTTGTTGGTAGCGGGAGGAGGTGAGACCCAGTACTTC. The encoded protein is CASSLLVAGGGETQYF.

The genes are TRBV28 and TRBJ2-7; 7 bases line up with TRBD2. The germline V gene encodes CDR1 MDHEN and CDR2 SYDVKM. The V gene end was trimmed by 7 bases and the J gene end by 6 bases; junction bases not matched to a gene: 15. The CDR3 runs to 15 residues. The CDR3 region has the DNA TGTGCCAGCAACCAGCGGGGAGCGGGTGCGGTCGAGCAGTACTTC. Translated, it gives CASNQRGAGAVEQYF.

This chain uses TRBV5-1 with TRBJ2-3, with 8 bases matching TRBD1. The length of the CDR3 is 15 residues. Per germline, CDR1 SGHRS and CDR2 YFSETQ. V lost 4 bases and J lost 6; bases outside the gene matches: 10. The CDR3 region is CASSPDRGAGDTQYF. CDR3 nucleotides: TGCGCCAGCAGCCCAGACAGGGGCGCAGGGGATACGCAGTATTTT. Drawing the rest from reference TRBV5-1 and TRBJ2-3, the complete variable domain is KAGVTQTPRYLIKTRGQQVTLSCSPISGHRSVSWYQQTPGQGLQFLFEYFSETQRNKGNFPGRFSGRQFSNSRSEMNVSTLELGDSALYLCASSPDRGAGDTQYFGPGTRLTVL.

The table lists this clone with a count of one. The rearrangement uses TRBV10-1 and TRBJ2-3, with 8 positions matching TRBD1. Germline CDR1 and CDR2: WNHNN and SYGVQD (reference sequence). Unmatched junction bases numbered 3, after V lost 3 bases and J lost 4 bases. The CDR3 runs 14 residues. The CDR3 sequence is CASSDRGQADTQYF. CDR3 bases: TGCGCCAGCAGTGACCGGGGACAGGCAGATACGCAGTATTTT.